This T cell receptor (beta chain) derives from a study of blood T cell repertoires in COVID-19. Overall study: Donors in the United States, Italy and Spain gave samples during acute or convalescent COVID-19. In each case, the material was cDNA or gDNA derived from T cells, B-cell-depleted T cells, or PBMCs.

Germline assignment: CDR1 MNHNS and CDR2 SASEGT. This CDR3 is 18 amino acids long. V shed 0 bases and J shed 6 bases, with 18 bases lying between them. In the authors' workflow: Counts of nucleated cells, estimated from reference gene primer amplification, were obtained. The protocol was immunoSEQ multiplex PCR, while the TCRdb copy is restricted to in-frame clones and leaves out a portion. V and J calls and clone size follow that table, whereas D and trimming were derived from the DNA. Here the sample spans 200,000 to 300,000 clones, approximately 86% being singletons. V usage is TRBV6-1 and J usage is TRBJ1-6; D is unresolved. Input material: peripheral blood. This receptor was obtained from a man in his forties or fifties who had recovered from COVID-19. The CDR3 region has the DNA TGTGCCAGCAGTGAAGCGCTTCGGGGTAGCGACTTTAATTCACCCCTCCACTTT. This encodes CASSEALRGSDFNSPLHF.